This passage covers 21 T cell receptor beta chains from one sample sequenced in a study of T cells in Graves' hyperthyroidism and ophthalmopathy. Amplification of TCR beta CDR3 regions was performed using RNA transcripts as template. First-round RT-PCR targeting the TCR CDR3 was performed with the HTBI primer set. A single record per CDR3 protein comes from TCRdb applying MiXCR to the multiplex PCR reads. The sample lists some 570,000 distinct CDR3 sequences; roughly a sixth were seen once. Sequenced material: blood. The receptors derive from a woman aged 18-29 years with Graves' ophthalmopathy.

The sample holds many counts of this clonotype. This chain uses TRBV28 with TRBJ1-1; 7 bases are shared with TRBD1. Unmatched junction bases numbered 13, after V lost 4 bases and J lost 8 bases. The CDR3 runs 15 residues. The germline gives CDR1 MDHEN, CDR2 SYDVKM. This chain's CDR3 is CASSSTRGLDREAFF. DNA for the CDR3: TGTGCCAGCAGTTCCACAAGGGGGCTAGACAGGGAAGCTTTCTTT.

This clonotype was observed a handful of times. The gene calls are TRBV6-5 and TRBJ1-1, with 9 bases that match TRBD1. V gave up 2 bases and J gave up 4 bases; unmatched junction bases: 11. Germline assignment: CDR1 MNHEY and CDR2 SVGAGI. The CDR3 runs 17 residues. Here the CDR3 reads CASSYEAKVTGGTEAFF. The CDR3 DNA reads TGTGCCAGCAGTTACGAGGCCAAAGTGACAGGGGGCACTGAAGCTTTCTTT.

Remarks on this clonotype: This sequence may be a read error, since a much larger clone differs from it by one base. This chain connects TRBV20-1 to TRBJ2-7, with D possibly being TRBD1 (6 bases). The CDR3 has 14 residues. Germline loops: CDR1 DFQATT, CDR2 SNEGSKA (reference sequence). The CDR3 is CNAIGEGVSYEQYF. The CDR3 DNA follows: TGCAATGCTATCGGCGAGGGGGTCTCCTACGAGCAGTACTTC.

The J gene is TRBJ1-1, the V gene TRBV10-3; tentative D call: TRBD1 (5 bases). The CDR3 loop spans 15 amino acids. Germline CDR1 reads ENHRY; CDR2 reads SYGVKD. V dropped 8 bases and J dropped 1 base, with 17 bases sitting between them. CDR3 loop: CAIWKGIGGNTEAFF. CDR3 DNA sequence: TGTGCCATCTGGAAGGGGATAGGCGGGAACACTGAAGCTTTCTTT.

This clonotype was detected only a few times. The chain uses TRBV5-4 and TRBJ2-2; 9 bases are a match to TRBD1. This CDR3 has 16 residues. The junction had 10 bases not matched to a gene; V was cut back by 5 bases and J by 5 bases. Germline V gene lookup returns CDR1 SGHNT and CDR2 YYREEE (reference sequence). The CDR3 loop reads CASSIAGTGRTGELFF. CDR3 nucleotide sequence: TGTGCCAGCAGTATCGCCGGGACAGGGCGGACCGGGGAGCTGTTTTTT. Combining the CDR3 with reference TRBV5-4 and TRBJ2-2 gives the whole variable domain ETGVTQSPTHLIKTRGQQVTLRCSSQSGHNTVSWYQQALGQGPQFIFQYYREEENGRGNFPPRFSGLQFPNYSSELNVNALELDDSALYLCASSIAGTGRTGELFFGEGSRLTVL.

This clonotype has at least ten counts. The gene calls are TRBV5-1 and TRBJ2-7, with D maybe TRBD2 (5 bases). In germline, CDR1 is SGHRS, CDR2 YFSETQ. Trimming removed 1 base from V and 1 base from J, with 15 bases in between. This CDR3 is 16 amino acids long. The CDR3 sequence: CASSLLSQRSSYEQYF. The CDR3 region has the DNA TGCGCCAGCAGCTTGTTGTCCCAGCGGAGTTCCTACGAGCAGTACTTC.

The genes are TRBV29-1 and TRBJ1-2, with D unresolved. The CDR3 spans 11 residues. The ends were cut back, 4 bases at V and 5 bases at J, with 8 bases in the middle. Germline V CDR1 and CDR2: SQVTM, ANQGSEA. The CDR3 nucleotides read TGCAGCGTTGGGACTACATATGGCTACACCTTC. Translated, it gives CSVGTTYGYTF. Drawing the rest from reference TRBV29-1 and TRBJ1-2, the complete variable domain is SAVISQKPSRDICQRGTSLTIQCQVDSQVTMMFWYRQQPGQSLTLIATANQGSEATYESGFVIDKFPISRPNLTFSTLTVSNMSPEDSSIYLCSVGTTYGYTFGSGTRLTVV.

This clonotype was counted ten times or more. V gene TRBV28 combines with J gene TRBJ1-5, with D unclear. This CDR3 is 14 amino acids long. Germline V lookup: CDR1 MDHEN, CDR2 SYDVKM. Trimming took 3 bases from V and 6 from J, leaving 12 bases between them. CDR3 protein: CASSLPPGTQPQHF. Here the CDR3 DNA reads TGTGCCAGCAGTTTGCCGCCAGGCACTCAGCCCCAGCATTTT.

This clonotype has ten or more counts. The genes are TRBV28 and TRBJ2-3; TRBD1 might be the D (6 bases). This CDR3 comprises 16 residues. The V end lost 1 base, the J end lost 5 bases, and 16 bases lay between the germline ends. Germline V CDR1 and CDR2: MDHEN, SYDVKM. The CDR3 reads CASSLSTGNRGDTQYF. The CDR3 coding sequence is TGTGCCAGCAGTTTATCCACAGGGAACAGAGGAGATACGCAGTATTTT.

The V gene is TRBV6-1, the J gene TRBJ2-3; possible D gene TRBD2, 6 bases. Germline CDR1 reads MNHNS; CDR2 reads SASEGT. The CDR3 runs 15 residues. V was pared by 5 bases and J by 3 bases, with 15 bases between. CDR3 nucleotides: TGTGCCAGCAGTCCCTTAGTCGGGGGTACAGATACGCAGTATTTT. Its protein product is CASSPLVGGTDTQYF.

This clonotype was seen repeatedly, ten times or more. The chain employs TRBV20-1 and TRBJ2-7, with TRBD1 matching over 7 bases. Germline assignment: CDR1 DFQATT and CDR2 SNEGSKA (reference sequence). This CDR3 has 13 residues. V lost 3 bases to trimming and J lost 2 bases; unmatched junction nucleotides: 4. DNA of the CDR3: TGCAGTGCTAGCGGGACAGAACCCTACGAGCAGTACTTC. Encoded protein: CSASGTEPYEQYF.

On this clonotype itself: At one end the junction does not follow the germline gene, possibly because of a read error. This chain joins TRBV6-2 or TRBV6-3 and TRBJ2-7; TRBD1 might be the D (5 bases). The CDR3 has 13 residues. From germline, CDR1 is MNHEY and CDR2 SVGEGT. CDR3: CATEPPTGYELYF. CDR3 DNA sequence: TGTGCCACAGAACCCCCCACAGGCTACGAGCTGTACTTC.

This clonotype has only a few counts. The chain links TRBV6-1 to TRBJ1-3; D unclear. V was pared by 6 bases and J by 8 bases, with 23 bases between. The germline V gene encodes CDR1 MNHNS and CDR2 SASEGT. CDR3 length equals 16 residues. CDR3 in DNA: TGTGCCAGCAGCCCCCCCGGAGGGTTCGGAGCTGACACCATATATTTT. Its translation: CASSPPGGFGADTIYF.

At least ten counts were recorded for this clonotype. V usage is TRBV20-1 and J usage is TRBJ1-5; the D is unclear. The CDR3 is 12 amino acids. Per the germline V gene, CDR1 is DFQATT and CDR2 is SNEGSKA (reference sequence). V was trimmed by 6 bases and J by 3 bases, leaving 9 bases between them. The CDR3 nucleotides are TGCAGTGCGGAGGCATCCAATCAGCCCCAGCATTTT. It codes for CSAEASNQPQHF.

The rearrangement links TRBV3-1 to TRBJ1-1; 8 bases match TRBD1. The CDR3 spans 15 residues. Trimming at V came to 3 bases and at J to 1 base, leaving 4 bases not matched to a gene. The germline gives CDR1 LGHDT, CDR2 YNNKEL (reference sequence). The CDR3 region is CASSHPDRENTEAFF. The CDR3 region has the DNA TGTGCCAGCAGCCACCCGGACAGGGAGAACACTGAAGCTTTCTTT. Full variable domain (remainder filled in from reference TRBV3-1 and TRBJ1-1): DTAVSQTPKYLVTQMGNDKSIKCEQNLGHDTMYWYKQDSKKFLKIMFSYNNKELIINETVPNRFSPKSPDKAHLNLHINSLELGDSAVYFCASSHPDRENTEAFFGQGTRLTVV.

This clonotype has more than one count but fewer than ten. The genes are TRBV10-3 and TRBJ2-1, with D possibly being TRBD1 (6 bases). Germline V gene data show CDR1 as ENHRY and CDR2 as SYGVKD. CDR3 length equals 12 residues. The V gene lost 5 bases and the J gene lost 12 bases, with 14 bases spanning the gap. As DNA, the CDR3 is TGTGCCATCAGTTTAAACAGGGTTGCGCAGTTCTTC. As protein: CAISLNRVAQFF.

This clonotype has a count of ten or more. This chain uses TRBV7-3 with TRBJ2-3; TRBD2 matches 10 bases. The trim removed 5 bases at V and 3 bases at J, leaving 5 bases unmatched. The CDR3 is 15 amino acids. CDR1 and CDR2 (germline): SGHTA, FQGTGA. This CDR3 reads CASSHLAGVTDTQYF. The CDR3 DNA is TGTGCCAGCAGCCACCTAGCGGGAGTAACAGATACGCAGTATTTT. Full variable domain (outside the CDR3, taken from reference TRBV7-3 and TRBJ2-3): GAGVSQTPSNKVTEKGKYVELRCDPISGHTALYWYRQSLGQGPEFLIYFQGTGAADDSGLPNDRFFAVRPEGSVSTLKIQRTERGDSAVYLCASSHLAGVTDTQYFGPGTRLTVL.

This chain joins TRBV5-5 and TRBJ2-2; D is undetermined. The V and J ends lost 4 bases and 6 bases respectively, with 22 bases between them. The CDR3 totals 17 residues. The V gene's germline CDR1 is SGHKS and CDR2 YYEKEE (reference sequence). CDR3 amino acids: CASSLQFSPNRPGELFF. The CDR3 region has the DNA TGTGCCAGCAGCCTCCAATTCTCACCGAATCGTCCCGGGGAGCTGTTTTTT.

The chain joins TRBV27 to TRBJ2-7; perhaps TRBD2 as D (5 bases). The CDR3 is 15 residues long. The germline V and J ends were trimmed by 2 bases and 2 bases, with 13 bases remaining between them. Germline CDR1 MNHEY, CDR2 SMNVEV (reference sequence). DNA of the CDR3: TGTGCCAGCAGTTTACGGGGAAGCGGAACCTACGAGCAGTACTTC. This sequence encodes CASSLRGSGTYEQYF.

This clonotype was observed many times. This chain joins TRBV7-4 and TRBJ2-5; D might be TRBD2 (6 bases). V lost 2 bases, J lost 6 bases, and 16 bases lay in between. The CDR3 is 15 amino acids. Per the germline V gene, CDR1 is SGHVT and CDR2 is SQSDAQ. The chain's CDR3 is CASSLSPRDSKTQYF. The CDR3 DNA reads TGTGCCAGCAGCTTATCGCCCCGGGACTCGAAGACCCAGTACTTC.

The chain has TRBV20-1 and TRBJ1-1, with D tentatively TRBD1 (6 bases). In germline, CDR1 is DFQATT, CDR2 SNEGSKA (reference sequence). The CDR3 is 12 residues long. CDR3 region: CRVEQGDTEAFF. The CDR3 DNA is TGCAGGGTGGAACAGGGAGACACTGAAGCTTTCTTT.